The T cell receptor (beta chain) under discussion was sequenced for a study of blood T cells in healthy people across ages. Peripheral blood was drawn, approximately 9.7 milliliters per donor. Germline loops: CDR1 SQVTM, CDR2 ANQGSEA. The ends were cut back, 7 bases at V and 0 bases at J, with 13 bases in the middle. The CDR3 runs 14 residues. Whole-study findings and limits: Diversity figures based on one million T cells were deemed too low. Observed TCR beta diversity showed a strong correlation with the percentage of naive T cells as measured by flow cytometry.

A word on this clonotype: What it recognizes is unknown.

A sample-barcoded 5' primer and a J-beta primer mix were used in a second PCR of about 6 to 11 cycles. TCRdb re-derived calls from the 5' RACE reads in MiXCR, one entry per CDR3 protein. The sample records about 620,000 distinct CDR3 sequences, around 21% being singletons. This rearrangement joins TRBV29-1 to TRBJ2-1, with a possible D match to TRBD2 (6 bases). Sample: blood. This TCR came from a man in his 70s in good health. The CDR3 is CSGGSGGSYNEQFF. DNA of the CDR3: TGCAGCGGCGGATCCGGGGGCTCCTACAATGAGCAGTTCTTC.